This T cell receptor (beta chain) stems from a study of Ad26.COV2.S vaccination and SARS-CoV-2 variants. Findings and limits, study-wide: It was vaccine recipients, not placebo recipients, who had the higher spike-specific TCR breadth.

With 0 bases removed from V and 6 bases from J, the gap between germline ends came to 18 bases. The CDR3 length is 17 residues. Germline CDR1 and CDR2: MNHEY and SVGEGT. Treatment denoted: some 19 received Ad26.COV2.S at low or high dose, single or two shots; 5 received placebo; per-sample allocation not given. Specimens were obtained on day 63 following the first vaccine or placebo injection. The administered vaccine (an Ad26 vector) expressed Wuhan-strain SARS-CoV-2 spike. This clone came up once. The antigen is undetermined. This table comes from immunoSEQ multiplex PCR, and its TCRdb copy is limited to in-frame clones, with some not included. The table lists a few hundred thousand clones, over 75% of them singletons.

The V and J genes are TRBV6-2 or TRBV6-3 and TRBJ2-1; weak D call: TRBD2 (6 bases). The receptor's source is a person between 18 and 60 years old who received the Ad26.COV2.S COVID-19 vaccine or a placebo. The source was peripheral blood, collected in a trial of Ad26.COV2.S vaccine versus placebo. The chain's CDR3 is CASSYSIPLARGNEQFF. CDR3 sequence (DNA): TGTGCCAGCAGTTACTCGATCCCACTAGCACGGGGCAATGAGCAGTTCTTC.